These 30 T cell receptor beta chains were all obtained from the same sample, sequenced in a study of cytomegalovirus exposure and HLA in healthy donors. 13 Jbeta primers and 60 Vbeta primers were used for the PCR. TCRdb's copy holds only in-frame clones and misses some; the assay was immunoSEQ multiplex PCR. The data show under 75,000 clones, approximately 70% seen once. The sequencing sample was made of PBMCs. The receptors stem from a man aged 35-49 years in good health and CMV-seropositive.

The chain links TRBV7-9 to TRBJ1-2, with TRBD1 matching 7 bases. Germline assignment: CDR1 SEHNR and CDR2 FQNEAQ (reference sequence). The CDR3 extends over 14 amino acids. The ends lost 1 base at V and 6 bases at J; junction bases unmatched: 5. The DNA for the CDR3 is TGTGCCAGCAGCTTAGTACTAGGGGGCCATGGCTACACCTTC. Residues: CASSLVLGGHGYTF.

This clone came up a few times. The chain couples TRBV6-1 to TRBJ2-5; possibly TRBD2 for D (5 bases). The germline V gene encodes CDR1 MNHNS and CDR2 SASEGT. This CDR3 is built from 14 residues. V gave up 7 bases and J gave up 1 base, with 13 bases separating them. CDR3 protein: CASNEAAFQETQYF. The CDR3 nucleotides are TGTGCCAGCAACGAAGCGGCTTTCCAAGAGACCCAGTACTTC.

This chain joins TRBV6-1 and TRBJ1-2; maybe TRBD1 (5 bases). This CDR3 has 14 residues. CDR1 and CDR2 from the germline V gene are MNHNS and SASEGT. The ends were cut back, 6 bases at V and 3 bases at J, with 14 bases in the middle. The CDR3 coding sequence is TGTGCCAGCAGCAGTCAGGGAGGAGACTATGGCTACACCTTC. This translates into CASSSQGGDYGYTF.

This clone ranks as medium-sized. The chain employs TRBV28 and TRBJ1-4, with D uncertain. V was trimmed by 7 bases and J by 8 bases, leaving 8 bases between them. Germline V CDR1 and CDR2: MDHEN, SYDVKM. The CDR3 covers 11 residues. CDR3 in DNA: TGTGCCAGCACCCCCGGGGAAAAACTGTTTTTT. Amino acids: CASTPGEKLFF.

This clone has a handful of counts. CDR3 nucleotide sequence: TGTGCCAGCAGTTTCAAGGCGGGGAGCTATGGCTACACCTTC. Its protein is CASSFKAGSYGYTF. The gene calls are TRBV2 and TRBJ1-2; D is unresolved. Trimming removed 5 bases at V and 4 bases at J, with 14 bases between. This CDR3 contains 14 residues. The germline V gene encodes CDR1 SNHLY and CDR2 FYNNEI.

The chain recombines TRBV7-2 with TRBJ2-2, with 12 nucleotides matching TRBD1. Unmatched junction bases numbered 5, after V lost 11 bases and J lost 7 bases. Germline-derived CDR1 and CDR2 are SGHTA and FQGNSA. This CDR3 region has 13 residues. CDR3 amino acids: CACGTGGFGELFF. The CDR3 DNA reads as TGTGCCTGCGGGACAGGGGGCTTCGGGGAGCTGTTTTTT.

Points on this clone: The junction does not match germline at one end; this may be a read error. This chain joins TRBV5-1 and TRBJ2-1, with D perhaps TRBD1 (5 bases). Looked up from germline, CDR1 is SGHRS and CDR2 is YFSETQ. The CDR3 extends over 16 amino acids. CDR3 nucleotide sequence: TGCGCCAGCAGCTTGACGGCAGGGAATTCCTACAATAAGCAGTTCTTC. Protein: CASSLTAGNSYNKQFF.

This chain connects TRBV25-1 to TRBJ2-5; 8 bases fit TRBD1. The CDR3 sequence is 14 residues long. Per germline, CDR1 MGHDK and CDR2 SYGVNS. Trimming cost V 3 bases and J 5 bases; bases outside gene matches: 5. The CDR3 DNA reads as TGTGCCAGCAGTGACAGGGGGCTTAGTGAGACCCAGTACTTC. The encoded protein is CASSDRGLSETQYF.

The chain joins TRBV2 to TRBJ2-1; a weak D match, TRBD2 (6 bases). V was cut by 6 bases and J by 10 bases, with 13 bases left in between. From germline, CDR1 is SNHLY and CDR2 FYNNEI. There are 12 residues in the CDR3. CDR3 DNA: TGTGCCAGCAGGGGGGGTGGTCAAGAGCAGTTCTTC. This codes for CASRGGGQEQFF.

This clone was detected a few times. The CDR3 protein is CASSWAGGVPYEQYF. Written as DNA, the CDR3 is TGTGCCAGCAGCTGGGCGGGTGGGGTACCCTACGAGCAGTACTTC. This chain links TRBV7-3 with TRBJ2-7; a possible D gene is TRBD2 (5 bases). The CDR3 totals 15 residues. V lost 4 bases and J lost 2, with 15 bases in between. Germline assignment: CDR1 SGHTA and CDR2 FQGTGA.

J is TRBJ1-5 and V is TRBV25-1; D not resolved. The CDR3 runs to 14 residues. Trimming pared 5 bases from V and 3 bases from J, leaving 11 bases between. CDR1 MGHDK and CDR2 SYGVNS come from the germline V gene. CDR3 coding DNA: TGTGCCAGCAGTTTGGCAGGTAACAATCAGCCCCAGCATTTT. Protein: CASSLAGNNQPQHF. Full variable domain (rest looked up from reference TRBV25-1 and TRBJ1-5): EADIYQTPRYLVIGTGKKITLECSQTMGHDKMYWYQQDPGMELHLIHYSYGVNSTEKGDLSSESTVSRIRTEHFPLTLESARPSHTSQYLCASSLAGNNQPQHFGDGTRLSIL.

The V and J genes are TRBV5-1 and TRBJ2-2, with TRBD1 matching 7 bases. This CDR3 region has 14 residues. V dropped 4 bases and J dropped 4; count of bases not matched to a gene: 4. Germline lookup yields CDR1 SGHRS and CDR2 YFSETQ. This CDR3 is CASSDTGATGELFF. Written as DNA, the CDR3 is TGCGCCAGCAGCGACACAGGGGCCACCGGGGAGCTGTTTTTT.

This rearrangement joins TRBV6-5 to TRBJ2-3; 9 bases agree with TRBD2. This CDR3 is built from 15 residues. J gave up 0 bases and V 5 bases, and 3 bases lay outside the gene matches. CDR1 is MNHEY and CDR2 is SVGAGI in the germline V gene. DNA for the CDR3: TGTGCCAGCAGTCATCTAGCGGGGAGCACAGATACGCAGTATTTT. This encodes CASSHLAGSTDTQYF.

The chain recombines TRBV11-2 with TRBJ1-5; 9 bases line up with TRBD1. CDR1 and CDR2 from the germline V gene are SGHAT and FQNNGV. V lost 2 bases, J lost 7 bases, and 18 bases stayed unmatched. This CDR3 region has 19 residues. CDR3 bases: TGTGCCAGCAGCTTATTTACGCGGACAGGGGTGGTAAGTCTGCAGCCCCAGCATTTT. It specifies CASSLFTRTGVVSLQPQHF.

The gene calls are TRBV5-1 and TRBJ2-1, with D perhaps TRBD2 (5 bases). Germline V lookup: CDR1 SGHRS, CDR2 YFSETQ. The CDR3 extends over 13 amino acids. The germline V and J ends were trimmed by 7 bases and 0 bases, with 8 bases remaining between them. CDR3 residues: CASGSGSYNEQFF. CDR3 coding DNA: TGCGCCAGCGGGAGTGGCTCCTACAATGAGCAGTTCTTC.

This clone was detected only a few times. The genes are TRBV15 and TRBJ2-1, with a weak D call TRBD2 (6 bases). V gave up 8 bases and J gave up 10 bases, with 21 bases separating them. The CDR3 length is 14 residues. In germline, CDR1 is LNHNV, CDR2 YYDKDF (reference sequence). In DNA form, the CDR3 reads TGTGCCACCCGCTTCATCGGGGGTGGTGGGGAGCAGTTCTTC. Its translation: CATRFIGGGGEQFF.

The rearrangement links TRBV7-9 to TRBJ1-3, with 9 bases aligning to TRBD1. The J segment lost 3 bases and the V segment lost 0 bases, leaving 3 bases of the junction unmatched. Germline loops: CDR1 SEHNR, CDR2 FQNEAQ (reference sequence). The CDR3 runs 16 residues. The CDR3 sequence is CASSLAGTGYGNTIYF. CDR3 nucleotide sequence: TGTGCCAGCAGCTTAGCGGGGACAGGGTATGGAAACACCATATATTTT.

This clone has more than one count but fewer than ten. J is TRBJ1-6 and V is TRBV5-6; 8 bases are a match to TRBD1. There are 13 residues in the CDR3. Unmatched junction bases numbered 4, after V lost 4 bases and J lost 10 bases. CDR1 SGHDT and CDR2 YYEEEE come from the germline V gene. CDR3 in DNA: TGTGCCAGCAGCGGACAGGGTAACTCACCCCTCCACTTT. It translates to CASSGQGNSPLHF.

V usage is TRBV27 and J usage is TRBJ1-2; D gene ambiguous. Deletions cut 5 bases from V and 8 bases from J, with 9 bases between. Germline CDR1 MNHEY, CDR2 SMNVEV (reference sequence). The CDR3 is 11 amino acids. CDR3 residues: CASSPGWGYTF. CDR3 nucleotide sequence: TGTGCCAGCAGTCCCGGTTGGGGCTACACCTTC.

The V call is TRBV5-1, the J call TRBJ2-5; D is possibly TRBD1 (5 bases). Germline CDR1 reads SGHRS; CDR2 reads YFSETQ. This CDR3 has 15 amino acids. Trimming removed 0 bases at V and 4 bases at J, with 13 bases between. In DNA form, the CDR3 reads TGCGCCAGCAGCTTGGCCGCTGTTGGGGCAGAGACCCAGTACTTC. As protein: CASSLAAVGAETQYF.

V gene TRBV5-1 combines with J gene TRBJ2-7; D is perhaps TRBD2 (6 bases). The CDR3 loop spans 14 amino acids. Germline V CDR1 and CDR2: SGHRS, YFSETQ. The V and J ends lost 3 bases and 0 bases respectively, with 10 bases between them. This chain's CDR3 is CASSSGLDSYEQYF. CDR3 DNA: TGCGCCAGCAGCTCGGGACTGGACTCCTACGAGCAGTACTTC.

The V gene is TRBV12-5, the J gene TRBJ2-5; a weak D match, TRBD1 (6 bases). The CDR3 covers 15 residues. The germline V gene has CDR1 LGHNT and CDR2 FRNRAP. V was cut by 1 base and J by 2 bases, with 11 bases left in between. The CDR3 sequence: CASGLGHRVQETQYF. The CDR3 nucleotides read TGTGCTAGTGGTTTGGGACACAGGGTTCAAGAGACCCAGTACTTC.

The chain employs TRBV18 and TRBJ1-3; no clear D. Trimming stripped 5 bases from V and 9 bases from J, with 23 bases between. The germline V gene has CDR1 KGHSH and CDR2 LQKENI. The CDR3 runs 16 residues. The chain's CDR3 is CASSAFERPADFTIYF. CDR3 DNA: TGTGCCAGCTCAGCCTTCGAGAGGCCCGCTGATTTCACCATATATTTT.

The V gene is TRBV30, the J gene TRBJ1-2, with D possibly matching TRBD1 (6 bases). The germline V and J ends were trimmed by 3 bases and 4 bases, with 9 bases remaining between them. Per the germline V gene, CDR1 is GTSNPN and CDR2 is SVGIG (reference sequence). The CDR3 sequence is 12 residues long. CDR3 residues: CAWRDSGYGYTF. The CDR3 coding sequence is TGTGCCTGGAGGGACAGTGGCTATGGCTACACCTTC.

V is TRBV5-4 and J is TRBJ1-1, with 8 bases identical to TRBD1. After removal of 4 bases from V and 6 bases from J, the junction contained 5 bases not matched to a gene. Germline values: CDR1 SGHNT, CDR2 YYREEE (reference sequence). The CDR3 sequence is 13 residues long. In nucleotides, the CDR3 is TGTGCCAGCAGCCACAGGGGGGAGGCTGAAGCTTTCTTT. Translation gives CASSHRGEAEAFF.

This clone was counted a single time. The rearrangement links TRBV11-3 to TRBJ2-1; 7 bases agree with TRBD1. V trimming: 1 base; J trimming: 2 bases; junction bases outside the gene matches: 8. Germline values: CDR1 SGHNT, CDR2 YENEEA. The CDR3 loop spans 17 amino acids. The CDR3 sequence: CASSLALTGWAYNEQFF. In nucleotides, the CDR3 is TGTGCCAGCAGCTTAGCCTTGACAGGGTGGGCCTACAATGAGCAGTTCTTC.

The J gene is TRBJ2-1, the V gene TRBV15, with D possibly being TRBD2 (6 bases). With 0 bases removed from V and 4 bases from J, the gap between germline ends came to 16 bases. Germline CDR1 reads LNHNV; CDR2 reads YYDKDF (reference sequence). CDR3 length equals 17 residues. The CDR3 here is CATSRESAGLRYNEQFF. CDR3 nucleotide sequence: TGTGCCACCAGCAGAGAATCCGCGGGACTCCGTTACAATGAGCAGTTCTTC.

In the case of this clone: This CDR3 is also generated by other DNA sequences in the sample. The chain links TRBV18 to TRBJ1-1; no clear D. The CDR3 spans 13 residues. V shed 2 bases and J shed 0 bases, with 4 bases lying between them. From germline, CDR1 is KGHSH and CDR2 LQKENI. The CDR3 DNA follows: TGTGCCAGCTCACCAACGGTGAACACTGAAGCTTTCTTT. This gives the protein CASSPTVNTEAFF.

V usage is TRBV9 and J usage is TRBJ2-1; tentatively, D is TRBD2 (5 bases). V shed 0 bases and J shed 7 bases, with 5 bases lying between them. The CDR3 runs to 12 residues. From germline, CDR1 is SGDLS and CDR2 YYNGEE. The CDR3: CASSVGRNEQFF. CDR3 DNA: TGTGCCAGCAGCGTAGGGAGGAATGAGCAGTTCTTC.

The chain links TRBV19 to TRBJ2-5, with 12 positions matching TRBD1. CDR3 length equals 15 residues. The trim removed 6 bases at V and 5 bases at J, leaving 7 bases unmatched. Per the germline V gene, CDR1 is LNHDA and CDR2 is SQIVND (reference sequence). CDR3 sequence reads: CASSTGQGAQETQYF. CDR3 bases: TGTGCCAGTAGCACGGGACAGGGGGCGCAGGAGACCCAGTACTTC.